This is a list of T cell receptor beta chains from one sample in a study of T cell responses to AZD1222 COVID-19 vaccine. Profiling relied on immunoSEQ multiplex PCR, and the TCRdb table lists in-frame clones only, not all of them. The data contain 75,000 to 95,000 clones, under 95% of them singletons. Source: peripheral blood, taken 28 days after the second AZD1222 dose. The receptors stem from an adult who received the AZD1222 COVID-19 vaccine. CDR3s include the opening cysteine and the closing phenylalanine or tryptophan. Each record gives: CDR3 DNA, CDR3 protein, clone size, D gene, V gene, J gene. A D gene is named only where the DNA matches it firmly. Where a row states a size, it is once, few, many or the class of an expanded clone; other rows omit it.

DNA: TGTGCCAGTAGTAAGCGGGAATTCACAGATACGCAGTATTTT
CDR3: CASSKREFTDTQYF
size: NA
D: TRBD2
V: TRBV19
J: TRBJ2-3

DNA: TGTGCCAGCAGCTTAATTACGGGAGGTCACGGGGAGCTGTTTTTT
CDR3: CASSLITGGHGELFF
size: NA
D: TRBD2
V: TRBV7-2
J: TRBJ2-2

DNA: TGTGCCAGCAGCCAACTTCGGACTAGCGGGTACACCGGGGAGCTGTTTTTT
CDR3: CASSQLRTSGYTGELFF
size: once
D: TRBD2
V: TRBV14
J: TRBJ2-2

DNA: TGTGCCAGCAGCCTAAGTCTCGGGGTTGAAGGTTACACCATATATTTT
CDR3: CASSLSLGVEGYTIYF
size: once
D: NA
V: TRBV7-9
J: TRBJ1-3

DNA: TGTGCCAGCAGCTCCCAGGGGACCGGGGATGAAAAACTGTTTTTT
CDR3: CASSSQGTGDEKLFF
size: NA
D: NA
V: TRBV7-2
J: TRBJ1-4

DNA: TGTGCCAGCAGTTTGGGCGGGTTAAATTCACCCCTCCACTTT
CDR3: CASSLGGLNSPLHF
size: NA
D: NA
V: TRBV28
J: TRBJ1-6

DNA: TGTGCCAGCAGTTCCTCTGGACACAATGAAAAACTGTTTTTT
CDR3: CASSSSGHNEKLFF
size: NA
D: NA
V: TRBV28
J: TRBJ1-4

DNA: TGTGCCAGCAGCTTAGGTCTACCCCGATCGATCTACGAGCAGTACTTC
CDR3: CASSLGLPRSIYEQYF
size: NA
D: NA
V: TRBV7-9
J: TRBJ2-7

DNA: TGTGCCAGCAGCGACCGGGCCTCCGCTGGGGCCAACGTCCTGACTTTC
CDR3: CASSDRASAGANVLTF
size: few
D: NA
V: TRBV9
J: TRBJ2-6

DNA: TGTGCCAGCAGCGAGGGGGGACTAGCGGGAGATGAGCAGTACTTC
CDR3: CASSEGGLAGDEQYF
size: NA
D: TRBD2
V: TRBV9
J: TRBJ2-7

DNA: TGTGCCAGCAGCCTCAGAAACACCATATATTTT
CDR3: CASSLRNTIYF
size: NA
D: NA
V: TRBV7-9
J: TRBJ1-3

DNA: TGTGCCAGCAGTGCCGGGACAGGGGGCTATGGCTACACCTTC
CDR3: CASSAGTGGYGYTF
size: NA
D: TRBD1
V: TRBV6-4
J: TRBJ1-2

DNA: TGTGCCACCAGGCCCATCCCTGAAAACGTCAATGAGCAGTTCTTC
CDR3: CATRPIPENVNEQFF
size: NA
D: NA
V: TRBV15
J: TRBJ2-1

DNA: TGTGCCAGCATCCGGACAGACACAGATACGCAGTATTTT
CDR3: CASIRTDTDTQYF
size: NA
D: NA
V: TRBV12-3/TRBV12-4
J: TRBJ2-3

DNA: TGTGCCAGCAGTAGAGACCCGACAGGGCCCTCTTCCACCTTC
CDR3: CASSRDPTGPSSTF
size: few
D: TRBD1
V: TRBV6-6
J: TRBJ1-2

DNA: TGTGCCAGCAGCTTGGCTAGCGGGAGGTTTAGTGAGCAGTTCTTC
CDR3: CASSLASGRFSEQFF
size: NA
D: TRBD2
V: TRBV7-2
J: TRBJ2-1

DNA: TGTGCCACCAGCAGAGAAGACCTGTCGACAGATACGCAGTATTTT
CDR3: CATSREDLSTDTQYF
size: NA
D: NA
V: TRBV15
J: TRBJ2-3

DNA: TGTGCCAGCTCACCAGGTAGAATAGCGCAACAAGAGACCCAGTACTTC
CDR3: CASSPGRIAQQETQYF
size: once
D: NA
V: TRBV18
J: TRBJ2-5

DNA: TGTGCCAGTTTAGCGGGATTCCTCAATGAGCAGTTCTTC
CDR3: CASLAGFLNEQFF
size: NA
D: TRBD2
V: TRBV6-5
J: TRBJ2-1

DNA: TGTGCCAGCTCCGGGACTCAGGGCGCCGGAAACACCATATATTTT
CDR3: CASSGTQGAGNTIYF
size: few
D: NA
V: TRBV18
J: TRBJ1-3

DNA: TGTGCCAGCAGCGGAATACAGGGTCGGTATGGCTACACCTTC
CDR3: CASSGIQGRYGYTF
size: few
D: NA
V: TRBV5-6
J: TRBJ1-2

DNA: TGTGCCAGCAGGACCACCGGGACATCATCCTACAATGAGCAGTTCTTC
CDR3: CASRTTGTSSYNEQFF
size: once
D: NA
V: TRBV25-1
J: TRBJ2-1